This T cell receptor (beta chain) was sequenced for a study of PD-1 blockade in mismatch repair-deficient tumors. Clones were sequenced by immunoSEQ multiplex PCR, and TCRdb holds only the in-frame ones, with some missing. The table records tens of thousands of clones, about 88% of them present only once. After removal of 3 bases from V and 8 bases from J, the junction contained 7 bases not matched to a gene. From germline, CDR1 is SGHTA and CDR2 FQGNSA. There are 16 residues in the CDR3. The V call is TRBV7-2, the J call TRBJ2-3; 14 bases line up with TRBD2. Sequencing was performed on peripheral blood, taken less than 95 weeks after starting pembrolizumab. This sequence originates from an adult with mismatch repair-deficient cancer. The CDR3 protein is CASSLRLAGGPGTQYF. DNA for the CDR3: TGTGCCAGCAGCTTGAGACTAGCGGGAGGGCCTGGTACGCAGTATTTT. The full variable domain, completed using reference TRBV7-2 and TRBJ2-3, is GAGVSQSPSNKVTEKGKDVELRCDPISGHTALYWYRQSLGQGLEFLIYFQGNSAPDKSGLPSDRFSAERTGGSVSTLTIQRTQQEDSAVYLCASSLRLAGGPGTQYFGPGTRLTVL.